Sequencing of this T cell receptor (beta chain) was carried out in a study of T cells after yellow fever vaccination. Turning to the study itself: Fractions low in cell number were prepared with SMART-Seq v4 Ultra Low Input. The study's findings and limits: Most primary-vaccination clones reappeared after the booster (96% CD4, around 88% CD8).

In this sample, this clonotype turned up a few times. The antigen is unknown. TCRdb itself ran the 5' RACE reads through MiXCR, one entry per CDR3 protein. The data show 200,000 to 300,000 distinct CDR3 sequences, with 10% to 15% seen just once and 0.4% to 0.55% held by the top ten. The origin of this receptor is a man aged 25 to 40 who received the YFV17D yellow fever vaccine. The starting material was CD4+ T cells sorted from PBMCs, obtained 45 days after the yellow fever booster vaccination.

As DNA, the CDR3 is TGCAGTGCCCAGTATAGAGTCACCGGGGAGCTGTTTTTT. Translating gives CSAQYRVTGELFF. The chain employs TRBV20-1 and TRBJ2-2; D gene uncertain. The CDR3 extends over 13 amino acids. Germline loops: CDR1 DFQATT, CDR2 SNEGSKA (reference sequence). The germline V and J ends were trimmed by 6 bases and 4 bases, with 12 bases remaining between them.